Listed below are T cell receptor beta chains from one sample, sequenced in a study of T-cell memory formation after mild COVID-19. In TCRdb, the 5' RACE reads were re-called with MiXCR into one record per CDR3 protein. The table has 450,000 or so distinct CDR3 sequences, about 23% seen once. The sequenced sample was PBMCs or a T cell subset sorted from them (not recorded which). The receptor source for this set is an adult woman who had mild COVID-19 (a few samples of this study predate the infection). Cell type and time point are not known. Each CDR3 is given with its conserved first and last residue. Fields, in order: V gene, clone size, D gene, J gene, CDR3 DNA, CDR3 protein. A D gene is named only where the DNA matches it firmly. Not every row has a clone size; where given, it reads once, few, many or a size class.

TRBV12-3/TRBV12-4	-	TRBD1	TRBJ2-7	TGTGCCAGCAGCCCACCTGACAGGGGGCGTTGGGGCTCCTACGAGCAGTACTTC	CASSPPDRGRWGSYEQYF
TRBV7-9	-	-	TRBJ1-4	TGTGCCAGCAGACAGGGATTTGAAAAACTGTTTTTT	CASRQGFEKLFF
TRBV2	-	TRBD2	TRBJ2-3	TGTGCCAGCAGTGAATTCCCCATGAGCGGGGGGGGAGCAGATACGCAGTATTTT	CASSEFPMSGGGADTQYF
TRBV7-9	few	-	TRBJ1-1	TGTGCCAGCAGCTTAGCTCGACCTAACACTGAAGCTTTCTTT	CASSLARPNTEAFF
TRBV7-8	few	TRBD1	TRBJ1-6	TGTGCCAGCACCACAGGGGATTCACCCCTCCACTTT	CASTTGDSPLHF
TRBV11-3	-	-	TRBJ1-2	TGTGCCAGCAGCTTAAGGGGTGGAGGTCCCGGCTACACCTTC	CASSLRGGGPGYTF
TRBV19	few	-	TRBJ2-1	TGTGCCAGTAGTAGCGGGTGGGGGGCATTGAATGAGCAGTTCTTC	CASSSGWGALNEQFF
TRBV20-1	-	-	TRBJ2-7	TGCAGTGTCGGCGGGATCTACGAGCAGTACTTC	CSVGGIYEQYF
TRBV7-9	-	TRBD2	TRBJ2-3	TGTGCCAGCATCCTTTTAAGCGGGGGAGACTCTCGCACAGATACGCAGTATTTT	CASILLSGGDSRTDTQYF
TRBV6-4	few	-	TRBJ2-7	TGTGCCAGCTCCAGGAACAGGACATACGAGCAGTACTTC	CASSRNRTYEQYF
TRBV15	-	-	TRBJ2-3	TGTGCCACCAGCCTCGCAGGCAGGGCAGATACGCAGTATTTT	CATSLAGRADTQYF
TRBV3-1	few	-	TRBJ1-1	TGTGCCAGCAGCCAAAGAGGGGGATACAGACCTGAAGCTTTCTTT	CASSQRGGYRPEAFF
TRBV20-1	few	TRBD1	TRBJ2-7	TGCAGTGCCGACGAGACAGGGCCCCCCTACGAGCAGTACTTC	CSADETGPPYEQYF
TRBV4-1	few	-	TRBJ2-5	TGCGCCAGCAGCCGTATAGCGGAGTACCAAGAGACCCAGTACTTC	CASSRIAEYQETQYF
TRBV24-1	-	TRBD2	TRBJ2-3	TGTGCCACCAGTGATGGACTAGCGGGGATCACAGATACGCAGTATTTT	CATSDGLAGITDTQYF
TRBV7-9	-	-	TRBJ1-2	TGTGCCAGCAGCTTCATCGGACGGAACTATGGCTACACCTTC	CASSFIGRNYGYTF
TRBV18	few	-	TRBJ2-3	TGTGCCAGCTCACCACTACCTGGGACACTTAGCACAGATACGCAGTATTTT	CASSPLPGTLSTDTQYF
TRBV7-6	-	-	TRBJ2-4	TGTGCCAGCAGCTTACATTGGGGGCCGCAAGCCAAAAACATTCAGTACTTC	CASSLHWGPQAKNIQYF
TRBV19	-	-	TRBJ1-1	TGTGCCAGTGACAGGTTGGGCACTGAAGCTTTCTTT	CASDRLGTEAFF
TRBV20-1	few	-	TRBJ1-2	TGCAGTGCTACCCCACACGGGCCGGGCCATGGCTACACCTTC	CSATPHGPGHGYTF
TRBV6-5	-	TRBD2	TRBJ2-5	TGTGCCAGCAGTGCCCTAGCGGGGGCCTTGACCCAGTACTTC	CASSALAGALTQYF
TRBV29-1	-	TRBD1	TRBJ2-7	TGCAGCGCGTTGCCCGGGACAGGGGCCTACGAGCAGTACTTC	CSALPGTGAYEQYF
TRBV7-2	-	-	TRBJ1-1	TGTGCCAGCAGCAGAGACAAGAACACTGAAGCTTTCTTT	CASSRDKNTEAFF
TRBV12-3/TRBV12-4	-	-	TRBJ2-5	TGTGCCAGCAGTTTTGCCGGGGAAGAGACCCAGTACTTC	CASSFAGEETQYF
TRBV30	-	-	TRBJ1-4	TGTGCCTGGAGTACAGGGCGGACTAATGAAAAACTGTTTTTT	CAWSTGRTNEKLFF
TRBV15	-	-	TRBJ2-1	TGTGCCACCAGCAGAGTCGGTGAGGGTGAGCAGTTCTTC	CATSRVGEGEQFF
TRBV5-1	-	-	TRBJ1-1	TGCGCCAGCAGCTTGGATGGTTTTTCAACTGAAGCTTTCTTT	CASSLDGFSTEAFF
TRBV4-2	few	TRBD2	TRBJ2-3	TGTGCCAGCAGCCAATTAAGCGGGAGTCTTTCGTCAGATACGCAGTATTTT	CASSQLSGSLSSDTQYF
TRBV20-1	few	TRBD1	TRBJ2-1	TGCAGTGCTAGTGACAGGGCGAATGAGCAGTTCTTC	CSASDRANEQFF
TRBV4-2	-	-	TRBJ1-5	TGTGCCAGCAGCCAATCCGATAATCAGCCCCAGCATTTT	CASSQSDNQPQHF
TRBV7-2	few	TRBD1	TRBJ2-3	TGTGCCAGCGGAGAAACAGGGGCTACGCAGTATTTT	CASGETGATQYF
TRBV11-2	-	-	TRBJ1-1	TGTGCCAGCAGCTTAGTAGATACTGAAGCTTTCTTT	CASSLVDTEAFF
TRBV2	few	-	TRBJ1-2	TGTGCCAGCAGTGTAACAGTGGTCTATGGCTACACCTTC	CASSVTVVYGYTF
TRBV7-9	few	-	TRBJ2-3	TGTGCCAGCAGCCCGAAAACAGGGAGAGACACAGATACGCAGTATTTT	CASSPKTGRDTDTQYF
TRBV27	few	-	TRBJ1-2	TGTGCCAGCAGTCTAATTGGCCAGGGGATCGATGGCTACACCTTC	CASSLIGQGIDGYTF
TRBV7-6	-	-	TRBJ2-5	TGTGCCAGCAGCTTAGTTTCGGACAGCCGGCGGGAGACCCAGTACTTC	CASSLVSDSRRETQYF
TRBV10-3	-	TRBD1	TRBJ1-2	TGTGCCATCAGTGAGTCGGGACAGGGCAAAGCTAACTATGGCTACACCTTC	CAISESGQGKANYGYTF
TRBV3-1	-	TRBD2	TRBJ2-7	TGTGCCAGCAGCCAAGCGTTTAGCGGGAGGACGTCCTACGAGCAGTACTTC	CASSQAFSGRTSYEQYF
TRBV19	few	-	TRBJ2-3	TGTGCCAGTAGACCCACGAGGACAGATACGCAGTATTTT	CASRPTRTDTQYF
TRBV19	-	-	TRBJ1-5	TGTGCCAGTAGTGGCCTTCAGGATAGCAATCAGCCCCAGCATTTT	CASSGLQDSNQPQHF
TRBV20-1	-	-	TRBJ2-2	TGCAGTGCTAGAGTTCGGGGGACCTCTTTGGGGGAGCTGTTTTTT	CSARVRGTSLGELFF
TRBV7-9	-	TRBD2	TRBJ2-2	TGTGCCAGCAGCTTAGCGGGCGGGGGCACCGGGGAGCTGTTTTTT	CASSLAGGGTGELFF
TRBV2	few	-	TRBJ2-3	TGTGCCAGCACGCGGGGAGTCACAGATACGCAGTATTTT	CASTRGVTDTQYF
TRBV15	-	-	TRBJ2-6	TGTGCCACCAGCAGAGTTCGCGGGGCCAACGTCCTGACTTTC	CATSRVRGANVLTF
TRBV12-3/TRBV12-4	few	-	TRBJ2-7	TGTGCCAGCAGTCCCCCCTCCTACCTCGAGCAGTACTTC	CASSPPSYLEQYF
TRBV3-1	-	-	TRBJ2-7	TGTGCCAGCAGCCAAGTAAGGGGCAGGGGTACCTACGAGCAGTACTTC	CASSQVRGRGTYEQYF
TRBV29-1	few	TRBD2	TRBJ2-1	TGCAGCGTTGAAGATCGCTGGACTAGCGATTACAATGAGCAGTTCTTC	CSVEDRWTSDYNEQFF
TRBV29-1	-	-	TRBJ2-7	TGCAGCGTTGAACAGTCCTACGAGCAGTACTTC	CSVEQSYEQYF
TRBV24-1	-	-	TRBJ2-1	TGTGCCACCAGTGATCCCCAAGGGGGTGAATGGTCCTACAATGAGCAGTTCTTC	CATSDPQGGEWSYNEQFF